These 11 T cell receptor beta chains were all obtained from the same sample, sequenced in a study of spatial heterogeneity in lung cancer. Study results and caveats: Counts that tracked tumor mutation counts were those of expanded intratumoral alpha and beta TCRs.

As to time point: sample taken at primary tumor resection. These receptors have no identified antigens. One entry per CDR3 protein, called by TCRdb with MiXCR from the 5' RACE reads. Here the sample spans about 27,000 distinct CDR3 sequences, more than 5.5% being singletons. The source was lung tumor tissue, collected at surgery. These receptors were collected from a male donor with early-stage non-small cell lung cancer.

At least ten counts were recorded for this clonotype. The V gene is TRBV29-1, the J gene TRBJ1-1, with D tentatively TRBD1 (6 bases). Germline V lookup: CDR1 SQVTM, CDR2 ANQGSEA. The CDR3 consists of 15 residues. Trimming left V 3 bases short and J 5 bases short, with 19 bases between. CDR3 nucleotide sequence: TGCAGCGTTGAGAATCCACAGGGTTTTAGAACTGAAGCTTTCTTT. Translated: CSVENPQGFRTEAFF. The full variable domain, completed using reference TRBV29-1 and TRBJ1-1, is SAVISQKPSRDICQRGTSLTIQCQVDSQVTMMFWYRQQPGQSLTLIATANQGSEATYESGFVIDKFPISRPNLTFSTLTVSNMSPEDSSIYLCSVENPQGFRTEAFFGQGTRLTVV.

This clonotype has just a few counts. This clone may be a read error of a much larger clone one base away. V is TRBV10-3 and J is TRBJ2-1; D is ambiguous. The CDR3 runs 16 residues. The germline V gene has CDR1 ENHRY and CDR2 SYGVKD. Here the CDR3 reads CVISDLLVHHNNEQFF. The CDR3 DNA sequence: TGTGTCATCAGTGACCTCCTAGTCCATCATAACAATGAGCAGTTCTTC.

The chain employs TRBV6-5 and TRBJ2-1; the D gene is possibly TRBD1 (5 bases). Germline lookup yields CDR1 MNHEY and CDR2 SVGAGI. Deletions cut 6 bases from V and 4 bases from J, with 10 bases between. The length of the CDR3 is 13 residues. The CDR3 protein is CASSRDRYNEQFF. In DNA form, the CDR3 reads TGTGCCAGCAGCAGAGACAGATACAATGAGCAGTTCTTC.

This clonotype was recorded many times. The J gene is TRBJ1-4, the V gene TRBV28, with unresolved D. The CDR3 has 14 residues. Looked up from germline, CDR1 is MDHEN and CDR2 is SYDVKM. The germline V and J ends were trimmed by 5 bases and 8 bases, with 15 bases remaining between them. The CDR3 DNA reads TGTGCCAGCAGTCTCCTCATGGCAGCCGAAAAACTGTTTTTT. Protein: CASSLLMAAEKLFF.

This clonotype came up a few times. DNA for the CDR3: TGTGCCAGTAGTACGGGACAGGGTAACTATGGCTACACCTTC. It yields the protein CASSTGQGNYGYTF. The chain employs TRBV19 and TRBJ1-2, with TRBD1 matching 9 bases. CDR1 LNHDA and CDR2 SQIVND come from the germline V gene (reference sequence). The CDR3 has 14 residues. J gave up 1 base and V 4 bases, and 1 base lay outside the gene matches.

This clonotype occurred a few times. V gene TRBV19 combines with J gene TRBJ2-1, with D tentatively TRBD2 (6 bases). CDR1 LNHDA and CDR2 SQIVND come from the germline V gene (reference sequence). This CDR3 region has 15 residues. Trimming shortened V by 5 bases and J by 0 bases, and 11 bases separated the two germline ends. The DNA of the CDR3 is TGTGCCAGTAGTCGCGGGGCTCCCTCCTACAATGAGCAGTTCTTC. Translated, it gives CASSRGAPSYNEQFF.

This clonotype has at least ten counts. This chain joins TRBV4-1 and TRBJ2-7, with 7 bases lining up with TRBD2. CDR1 is MGHRA, CDR2 YSYEKL, per germline. The junction had 4 bases not matched to a gene; V was cut back by 2 bases and J by 0 bases. The CDR3 spans 15 residues. CDR3 amino acids: CASSQPGGSSYEQYF. Written as DNA, the CDR3 is TGCGCCAGCAGCCAACCGGGGGGTAGCTCCTACGAGCAGTACTTC.

This clonotype was recorded at least ten times. The chain is built from TRBV6-2 or TRBV6-3 and TRBJ2-7; D remains unclear. Trimming cost V 5 bases and J 2 bases, with 13 bases left between them. Germline V gives CDR1 MNHEY, CDR2 SVGEGT. The CDR3 loop spans 14 amino acids. CDR3 residues: CASSTPSTAYEQYF. CDR3 in DNA: TGTGCCAGCAGTACCCCCTCCACAGCCTACGAGCAGTACTTC.

This clonotype was seen ten or more times. The rearrangement uses TRBV28 and TRBJ1-2; the match to TRBD1 covers 7 bases. This CDR3 spans 17 amino acids. Germline V gene sequence: CDR1 MDHEN, CDR2 SYDVKM. Trimming cost V 5 bases and J 13 bases; bases outside gene matches: 25. The CDR3 loop is CASSPPDRRFNPRRGTF. CDR3 nucleotides: TGTGCCAGCAGTCCTCCGGACAGGCGCTTTAACCCACGAAGGGGCACCTTC.

About this clonotype: A read error is possible here, since a much larger clone lies one base away. The rearrangement joins TRBV7-9 to TRBJ1-2; D is unresolved. The ends were cut back, 2 bases at V and 7 bases at J, with 14 bases in the middle. Germline lookup yields CDR1 SEHNR and CDR2 FQNEAQ (reference sequence). The CDR3 is 14 residues long. CDR3 coding DNA: TGTGCCAGCAGCTTAAGAGGGCAGACCGGTGGCTACACCTTC. Protein product: CASSLRGQTGGYTF.

This sequence joins TRBV4-1 and TRBJ1-1; D unclear. The CDR3 is made up of 15 amino acids. V was cut by 3 bases and J by 6 bases, with 17 bases left in between. The germline V gene encodes CDR1 MGHRA and CDR2 YSYEKL. CDR3 sequence: CASSHEPSGGAEAFF. The CDR3, as DNA: TGCGCCAGCAGCCACGAACCCTCTGGCGGGGCTGAAGCTTTCTTT.